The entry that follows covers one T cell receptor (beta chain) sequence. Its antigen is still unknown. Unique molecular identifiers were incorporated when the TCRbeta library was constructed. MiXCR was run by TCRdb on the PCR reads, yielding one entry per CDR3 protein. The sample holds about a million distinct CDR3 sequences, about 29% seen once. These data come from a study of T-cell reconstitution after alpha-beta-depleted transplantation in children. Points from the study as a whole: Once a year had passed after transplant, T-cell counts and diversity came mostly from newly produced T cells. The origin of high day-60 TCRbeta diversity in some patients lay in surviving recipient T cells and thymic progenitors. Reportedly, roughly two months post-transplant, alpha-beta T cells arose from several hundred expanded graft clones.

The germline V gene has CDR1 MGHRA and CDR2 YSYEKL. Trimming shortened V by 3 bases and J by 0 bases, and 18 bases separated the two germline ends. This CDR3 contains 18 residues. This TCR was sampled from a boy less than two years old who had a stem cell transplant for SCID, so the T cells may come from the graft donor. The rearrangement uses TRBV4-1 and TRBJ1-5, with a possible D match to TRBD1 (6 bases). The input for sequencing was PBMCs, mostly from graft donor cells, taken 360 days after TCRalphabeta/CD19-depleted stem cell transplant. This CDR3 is CASSHALTGLYSNQPQHF. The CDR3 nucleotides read TGCGCCAGCAGCCACGCTCTAACAGGGCTCTATAGCAATCAGCCCCAGCATTTT.